This T cell receptor (beta chain) was found in a study of blood T cell repertoires in COVID-19. For the study at large: T cells, B-cell-depleted T cells, or PBMCs provided the cDNA or gDNA that served as material.

Per the original data handling: Estimates of nucleated cell counts were drawn from the amplification of reference gene primers. Method: immunoSEQ multiplex PCR; TCRdb's copy keeps in-frame clones and lacks some. V and J calls plus clone size are reproduced from that table; the DNA served to infer D and trimming. The sample shows roughly 280,000 clones, about 87% of them seen only once. Assignments of participants to cohorts depended upon their own reported clinical history. Cohort 3 donors counted as recovered after two negative PCRs, clearance, or resolved symptoms. The sequenced sample consisted of PBMCs or T cells enriched from blood (not recorded which). This clonotype originated in a woman between 50 and 59 years old who had recovered from COVID-19.

The CDR3 here is CASSSTGLTSTDTQYF. As DNA, the CDR3 is TGTGCCAGCAGCTCCACAGGGCTTACTTCCACAGATACGCAGTATTTT. The chain joins TRBV7-9 to TRBJ2-3; perhaps TRBD1 as D (6 bases). This CDR3 comprises 16 residues. Germline loops: CDR1 SEHNR, CDR2 FQNEAQ (reference sequence). V lost 4 bases and J 2 bases, leaving 16 bases between the germline ends.